These 7 T cell receptor beta chains originate from one sample sequenced in a study of blood T cell repertoires in COVID-19 (dated by TCRdb to about 2020). Library preparation used the immunoSEQ multiplex PCR assay. TCRdb took over this immuneACCESS table, retaining in-frame rearrangements with V and J assigned. Such tables are incomplete; in checked studies, under half of the missing clones stem from an unresolved V gene, and the remainder is unexplained. Across this sample there are approximately 150,000 clones, with around 83% seen only once. Roughly a fifth of the sample rests with the top ten. Sequencing was performed on peripheral blood. These receptors were taken from a woman in her 70s who had recovered from COVID-19.

The chain has TRBV7-8 and TRBJ1-2; a possible D gene is TRBD1 (5 bases). CDR3 length equals 16 residues. Trimming pared 5 bases from V and 1 base from J, leaving 17 bases between. Germline assignment: CDR1 SGHVS and CDR2 FQNEAQ. CDR3 in amino acids: CASSPRDFPSNYGYTF. In DNA, the CDR3 is TGTGCCAGCAGCCCCCGGGACTTCCCCAGTAACTATGGCTACACCTTC.

V usage is TRBV18 and J usage is TRBJ1-4; TRBD1 aligns across 7 bases. Germline lookup yields CDR1 KGHSH and CDR2 LQKENI. The CDR3 runs 15 residues. The trim removed 0 bases at V and 8 bases at J, leaving 6 bases unmatched. The CDR3 reads CASSPPVAGGEKLFF. CDR3 sequence (DNA): TGTGCCAGCTCACCACCGGTTGCAGGGGGAGAAAAACTGTTTTTT.

With regard to this clone: Additional DNA sequences in this sample encode the identical CDR3. V and J are TRBV14 and TRBJ2-1; TRBD1 matches 8 bases. The CDR3 length is 16 residues. In germline, CDR1 is SGHDN, CDR2 FVKESK. Trimming removed 0 bases from V and 9 bases from J; junction bases left unmatched: 10. The CDR3 sequence is CASSQDRQGAWGEQFF. CDR3 DNA: TGTGCCAGCAGCCAAGATCGGCAGGGGGCTTGGGGTGAGCAGTTCTTC.

The chain uses TRBV7-3 and TRBJ2-3; D is perhaps TRBD1 (6 bases). Looked up from germline, CDR1 is SGHTA and CDR2 is FQGTGA. The germline V and J ends were trimmed by 5 bases and 0 bases, with 9 bases remaining between them. The CDR3 sequence is 14 residues long. The CDR3 reads CASSPGASTDTQYF. CDR3 nucleotides: TGTGCCAGCAGCCCAGGGGCTAGCACAGATACGCAGTATTTT.

This clone was observed a few times. This CDR3 is also generated by other DNA sequences in the sample. The rearrangement joins TRBV5-1 to TRBJ1-2, with TRBD1 as a possible D gene (5 bases). The CDR3 totals 14 residues. CDR1 and CDR2 (germline): SGHRS, YFSETQ. Deletions cut 0 bases from V and 2 bases from J, with 8 bases between. CDR3 nucleotide sequence: TGCGCCAGCAGCTTGGCCGGGGGGAACTATGGCTACACCTTC. Translated: CASSLAGGNYGYTF.

J is TRBJ2-2 and V is TRBV7-2; D is undetermined. The CDR3 is made up of 14 amino acids. Germline V CDR1 and CDR2: SGHTA, FQGNSA. V was trimmed by 1 base and J by 6 bases, leaving 9 bases between them. CDR3 DNA: TGTGCCAGCAGCTTAGATTGGAGAGCCGGGGAGCTGTTTTTT. This codes for CASSLDWRAGELFF.

The J gene is TRBJ1-6, the V gene TRBV5-5; TRBD1 aligns across 10 bases. J was trimmed by 6 bases and V by 4 bases; bases with no gene match: 7. This CDR3 is built from 16 residues. CDR1 is SGHKS, CDR2 YYEKEE, per germline (reference sequence). CDR3 sequence reads: CASSRRQGASNSPLHF. CDR3 in DNA: TGTGCCAGCAGCCGCCGACAGGGGGCCTCTAATTCACCCCTCCACTTT.